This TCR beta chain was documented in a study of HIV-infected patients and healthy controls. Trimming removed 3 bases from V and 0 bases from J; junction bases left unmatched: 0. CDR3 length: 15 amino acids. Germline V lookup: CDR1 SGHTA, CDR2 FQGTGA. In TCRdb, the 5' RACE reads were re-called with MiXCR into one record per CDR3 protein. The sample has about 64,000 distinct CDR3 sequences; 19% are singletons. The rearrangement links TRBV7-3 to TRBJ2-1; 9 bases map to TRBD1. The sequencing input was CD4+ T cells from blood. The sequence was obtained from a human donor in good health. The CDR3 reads CASSLTGGSYNEQFF. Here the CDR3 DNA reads TGTGCCAGCAGCTTGACAGGGGGCTCCTACAATGAGCAGTTCTTC.